This T cell receptor beta chain derives from a study of OX40 agonist ivuxolimab in advanced cancers. Study-wide background: The patients' treatment was ivuxolimab, an agonistic anti-OX40 (CD134) antibody. Cohort: approximately 79% men, mean age 60, aged about 20 to 85. General study results and limits: People who partly responded at 0.1-3.0 mg/kg had some of the least clonal expansion seen. The work left the antigen specificity of expanded peripheral T cells undetermined.

This clone was counted once. Its specificity is not known. Germline assignment: CDR1 KGHSH and CDR2 LQKENI. The CDR3 covers 16 residues. V dropped 2 bases and J dropped 8; count of bases not matched to a gene: 8. The method was immunoSEQ multiplex PCR; TCRdb's version includes in-frame clones alone and lacks a portion of them. The sample holds about 40,000 clones, around 88% seen once. The sample in question was CD4+ or CD8+ T cells sorted from blood, obtained in a trial of the OX40 agonist ivuxolimab. The clonotype originates from an adult with an advanced solid tumor such as melanoma, head and neck, liver or kidney cancer. This chain links TRBV18 with TRBJ2-1; 11 bases line up with TRBD2. CDR3 protein: CASSPLAGGVGDEQFF. DNA for the CDR3: TGTGCCAGCTCACCATTAGCGGGAGGGGTCGGCGATGAGCAGTTCTTC.